The following is a TCR beta chain sequence with its context. Authors' analysis steps: Using reference gene primer amplification, nucleated cell counts were estimated. Libraries were prepared by immunoSEQ multiplex PCR; TCRdb keeps only in-frame clonotypes and omits some of them. V and J calls and clone size follow that table, whereas D and trimming were derived from the DNA. The sample has 90,000 to 120,000 clones; about 91% are singletons. These data originate in a study of blood T cell repertoires in COVID-19. Study overall: Collection of acute and convalescent COVID-19 samples took place in the United States, Italy and Spain. PBMCs, B-cell-depleted T cells, or T cells were the source of the cDNA or gDNA that made up the material.

The specimen was peripheral blood. This sequence originates from a man aged 45 to 65 with active or convalescent COVID-19.

CDR3 sequence: CASSVEQGGAEAFF. CDR3 DNA: TGTGCCAGCAGCGTAGAACAGGGGGGAGCTGAAGCTTTCTTT. This chain joins TRBV9 and TRBJ1-1; 8 bases are a match to TRBD1. CDR1 and CDR2 (germline): SGDLS, YYNGEE. The CDR3 is made up of 14 amino acids. V lost 0 bases to trimming and J lost 6 bases; unmatched junction nucleotides: 4.